This T cell receptor (beta chain) stems from a study of blood T cell repertoires in COVID-19. Background on the study: The samples span acute and convalescent COVID-19 from the United States, Italy and Spain. Nucleic acid was either cDNA or gDNA, and it came from T cells, B-cell-depleted T cells, or PBMCs.

Methods used by the authors: Researchers report that nucleated cell counts were estimated from reference gene primer amplification. Clones were read by immunoSEQ multiplex PCR, and TCRdb kept only the in-frame ones, dropping some. V and J calls and clone size are those listed in that table; D and trimming were worked out from the DNA. The table shows around 240,000 clones, with more than 75% occurring only once. The specimen was peripheral blood. The clonotype originates from a woman in her twenties or thirties who had recovered from COVID-19.

The DNA of the CDR3 is TGTGCCAGCAGCTTGGGAGCTAGCGGGGATGAGCAGTTCTTC. Amino acid sequence: CASSLGASGDEQFF. The rearrangement links TRBV5-4 to TRBJ2-1; 9 bases line up with TRBD2. Trimming took 0 bases from V and 8 from J; bases not matched to a gene: 3. CDR1 is SGHNT and CDR2 is YYREEE in the germline V gene (reference sequence). This CDR3 region has 14 residues.